This TCR beta chain was sequenced for a study of PD-1 blockade in classical Hodgkin lymphoma. Looking at the study overall: Patients were infused with nivolumab 3 mg/kg every 2 weeks.

This clone was counted many times. Its antigen is not identified. The germline gives CDR1 SGHVS, CDR2 FQNEAQ. Trimming removed 6 bases from V and 5 bases from J; junction bases left unmatched: 5. This CDR3 spans 14 amino acids. Data came from immunoSEQ multiplex PCR; TCRdb stores just in-frame clones and leaves some out. The table has about 50,000 clones, roughly 80% seen once. Study-level findings and limits: TCR diversity in CD4+, not CD8+, cells rose significantly by C4D1. Whatever underlies the repertoire differences (possibly disease activity or prior therapy) remains undefined. Lower baseline TCR diversity was reported for newly diagnosed patients than for healthy donors.

Stated time point: cycle 4 day 1 (C4D1), after about 6 weeks of nivolumab. Patients all relapsed after autologous stem cell transplantation, and there was variation in brentuximab vedotin exposure. The chain is built from TRBV7-8 and TRBJ2-7; 12 nucleotides line up with TRBD1. The TCR originated in a human donor with classical Hodgkin lymphoma. The source was peripheral blood mononuclear cells (PBMCs), collected before the fourth cycle of nivolumab. The CDR3 loop reads CASRTGTGGNEQYF. The CDR3 bases are TGTGCCAGCAGAACCGGGACAGGGGGCAACGAGCAGTACTTC.